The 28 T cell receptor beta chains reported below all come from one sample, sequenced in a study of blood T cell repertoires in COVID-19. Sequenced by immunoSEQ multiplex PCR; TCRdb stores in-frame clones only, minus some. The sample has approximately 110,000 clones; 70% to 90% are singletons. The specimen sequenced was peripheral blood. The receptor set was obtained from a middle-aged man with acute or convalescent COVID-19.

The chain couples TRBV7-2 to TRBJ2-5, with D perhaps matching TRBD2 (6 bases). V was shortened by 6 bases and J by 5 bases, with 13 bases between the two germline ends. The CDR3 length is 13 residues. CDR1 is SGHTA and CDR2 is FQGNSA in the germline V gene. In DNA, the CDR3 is TGTGCCAGCAGGGCGACTAGTAGGGAGACCCAGTACTTC. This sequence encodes CASRATSRETQYF.

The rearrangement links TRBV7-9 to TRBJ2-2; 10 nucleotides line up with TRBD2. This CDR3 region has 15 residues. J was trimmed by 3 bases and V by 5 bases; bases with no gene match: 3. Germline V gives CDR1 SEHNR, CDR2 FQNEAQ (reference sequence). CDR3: CASSRLAGDTGELFF. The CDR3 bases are TGTGCCAGCAGCCGGCTAGCGGGGGACACCGGGGAGCTGTTTTTT.

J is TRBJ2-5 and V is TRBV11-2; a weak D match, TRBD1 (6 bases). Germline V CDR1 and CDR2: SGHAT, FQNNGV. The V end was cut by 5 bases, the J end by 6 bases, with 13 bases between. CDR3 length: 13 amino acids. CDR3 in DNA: TGTGCCAGCAGCCACAGGGAGAAAAAGACCCAGTACTTC. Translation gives CASSHREKKTQYF.

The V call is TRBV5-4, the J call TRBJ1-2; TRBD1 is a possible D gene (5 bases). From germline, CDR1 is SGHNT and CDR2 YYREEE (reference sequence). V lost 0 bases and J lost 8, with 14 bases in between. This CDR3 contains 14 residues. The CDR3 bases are TGTGCCAGCAGCTTGGGACAGCCTGCCTCCGGCTACACCTTC. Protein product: CASSLGQPASGYTF.

DNA for the CDR3: TGCGCCAGCAGCCAAGATCTTGAGGATATCAAAATCTATGGCTACACCTTC. It specifies CASSQDLEDIKIYGYTF. The chain recombines TRBV4-3 with TRBJ1-2; D gene ambiguous. In germline, CDR1 is LGHNA, CDR2 YSLEER. This CDR3 has 17 residues. Trimming stripped 0 bases from V and 4 bases from J, with 18 bases between.

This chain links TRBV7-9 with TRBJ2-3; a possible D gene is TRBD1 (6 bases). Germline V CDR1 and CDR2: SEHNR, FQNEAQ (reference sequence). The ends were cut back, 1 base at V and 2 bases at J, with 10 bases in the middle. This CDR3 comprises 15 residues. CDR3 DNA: TGTGCCAGCAGCTTAGATTCAGGGGCCACAGATACGCAGTATTTT. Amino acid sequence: CASSLDSGATDTQYF.

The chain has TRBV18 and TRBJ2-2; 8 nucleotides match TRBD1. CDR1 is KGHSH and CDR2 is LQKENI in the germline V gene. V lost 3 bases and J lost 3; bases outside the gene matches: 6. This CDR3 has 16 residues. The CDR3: CASSPGQGKDTGELFF. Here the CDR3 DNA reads TGTGCCAGCTCACCTGGACAGGGCAAGGACACCGGGGAGCTGTTTTTT.

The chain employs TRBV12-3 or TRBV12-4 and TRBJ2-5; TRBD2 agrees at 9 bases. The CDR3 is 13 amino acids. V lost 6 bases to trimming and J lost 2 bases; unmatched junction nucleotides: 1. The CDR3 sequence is CASRRGGQETQYF. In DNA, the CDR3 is TGTGCCAGCAGGCGGGGGGGACAAGAGACCCAGTACTTC.

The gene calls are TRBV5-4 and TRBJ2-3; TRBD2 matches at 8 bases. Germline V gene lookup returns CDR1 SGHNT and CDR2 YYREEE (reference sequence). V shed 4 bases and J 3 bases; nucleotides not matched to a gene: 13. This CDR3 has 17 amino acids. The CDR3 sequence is CASSPLTSGRRTDTQYF. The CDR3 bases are TGTGCCAGCAGCCCGCTAACCAGCGGGAGAAGAACAGATACGCAGTATTTT.

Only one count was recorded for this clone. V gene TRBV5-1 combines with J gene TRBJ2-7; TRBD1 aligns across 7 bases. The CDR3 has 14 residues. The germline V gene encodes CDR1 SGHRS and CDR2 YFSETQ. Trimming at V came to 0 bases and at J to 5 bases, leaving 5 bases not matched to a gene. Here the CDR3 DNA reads TGCGCCAGCAGCTTGGAAAAGGGGGCGGACGAGCAGTACTTC. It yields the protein CASSLEKGADEQYF.

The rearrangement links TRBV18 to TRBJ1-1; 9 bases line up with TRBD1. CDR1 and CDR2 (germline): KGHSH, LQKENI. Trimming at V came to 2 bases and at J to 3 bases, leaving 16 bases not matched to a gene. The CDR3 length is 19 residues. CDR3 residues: CASSPTLLRQGGGYTEAFF. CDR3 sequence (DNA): TGTGCCAGCTCACCAACCCTGCTTAGACAGGGGGGGGGATACACTGAAGCTTTCTTT.

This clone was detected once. In nucleotides, the CDR3 is TGCGCCAGCAGCTTGGTAACAGGACAGGGAGCAGATACGCAGTATTTT. It yields the protein CASSLVTGQGADTQYF. The rearrangement uses TRBV5-1 and TRBJ2-3, with 8 bases aligning to TRBD1. CDR1 is SGHRS and CDR2 is YFSETQ in the germline V gene. The CDR3 has 16 amino acids. Losses at the gene ends were 0 bases for V and 4 bases for J; bases not matched to a gene: 7.

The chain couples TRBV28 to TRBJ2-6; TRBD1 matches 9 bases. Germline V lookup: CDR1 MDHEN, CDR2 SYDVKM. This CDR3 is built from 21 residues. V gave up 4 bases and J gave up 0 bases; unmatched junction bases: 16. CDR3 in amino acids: CASSSFFRPGTGSSGANVLTF. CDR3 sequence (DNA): TGTGCCAGCAGTTCCTTTTTTAGGCCCGGGACAGGGTCCTCTGGGGCCAACGTCCTGACTTTC. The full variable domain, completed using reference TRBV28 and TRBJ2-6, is DVKVTQSSRYLVKRTGEKVFLECVQDMDHENMFWYRQDPGLGLRLIYFSYDVKMKEKGDIPEGYSVSREKKERFSLILESASTNQTSMYLCASSSFFRPGTGSSGANVLTFGAGSRLTVL.

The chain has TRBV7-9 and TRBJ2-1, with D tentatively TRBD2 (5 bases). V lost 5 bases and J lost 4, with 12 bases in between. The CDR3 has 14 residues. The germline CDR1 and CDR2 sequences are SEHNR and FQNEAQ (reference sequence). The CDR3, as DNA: TGTGCCAGCAGCATCGGACTGCTTTACAATGAGCAGTTCTTC. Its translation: CASSIGLLYNEQFF. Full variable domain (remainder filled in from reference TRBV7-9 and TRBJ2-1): DTGVSQNPRHKITKRGQNVTFRCDPISEHNRLYWYRQTLGQGPEFLTYFQNEAQLEKSRLLSDRFSAERPKGSFSTLEIQRTEQGDSAMYLCASSIGLLYNEQFFGPGTRLTVL.

CDR3 loop: CASSFNGLGTGELFF. In DNA, the CDR3 is TGTGCCAGCAGTTTTAACGGACTAGGAACCGGGGAGCTGTTTTTT. The rearrangement links TRBV7-6 to TRBJ2-2; 7 bases agree with TRBD2. V shed 6 bases, J shed 5 bases, and the junction held 9 bases outside the gene matches. The germline V gene encodes CDR1 SGHVS and CDR2 FNYEAQ. This CDR3 has 15 amino acids.

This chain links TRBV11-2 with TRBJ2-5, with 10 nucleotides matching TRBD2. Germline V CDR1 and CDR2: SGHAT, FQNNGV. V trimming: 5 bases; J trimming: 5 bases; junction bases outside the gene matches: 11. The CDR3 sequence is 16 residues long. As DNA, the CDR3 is TGTGCCAGCAGCACTAACAGCGGGGGGGCCGGGGAGACCCAGTACTTC. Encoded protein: CASSTNSGGAGETQYF.

CDR3 sequence: CASSPTINQPQHF. CDR3 nucleotides: TGTGCCAGCAGTCCAACTATAAATCAGCCCCAGCATTTT. The chain uses TRBV6-5 and TRBJ1-5; no reliable D call. Germline loops: CDR1 MNHEY, CDR2 SVGAGI. The V gene lost 5 bases and the J gene lost 4 bases, with 9 bases spanning the gap. CDR3 size: 13 residues.

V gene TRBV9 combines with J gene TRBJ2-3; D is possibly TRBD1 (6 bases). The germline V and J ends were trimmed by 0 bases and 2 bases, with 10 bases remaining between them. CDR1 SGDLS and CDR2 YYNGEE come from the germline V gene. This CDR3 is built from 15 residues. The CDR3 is CASSVEGHHTDTQYF. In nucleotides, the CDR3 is TGTGCCAGCAGCGTAGAGGGACACCACACAGATACGCAGTATTTT.

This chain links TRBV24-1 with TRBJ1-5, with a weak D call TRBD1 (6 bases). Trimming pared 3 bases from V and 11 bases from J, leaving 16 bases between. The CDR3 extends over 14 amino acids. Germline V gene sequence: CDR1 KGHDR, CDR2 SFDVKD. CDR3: CATSDEGHGASQHF. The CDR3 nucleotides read TGTGCCACCAGTGATGAGGGACACGGGGCTTCCCAGCATTTT.

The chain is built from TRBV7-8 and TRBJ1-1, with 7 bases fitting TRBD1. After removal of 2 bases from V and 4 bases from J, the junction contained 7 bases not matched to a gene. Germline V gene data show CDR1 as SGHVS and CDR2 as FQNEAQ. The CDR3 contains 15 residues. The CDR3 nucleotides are TGTGCCAGCAGCTTACACAGGGGAGAGGGCACTGAAGCTTTCTTT. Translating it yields CASSLHRGEGTEAFF.

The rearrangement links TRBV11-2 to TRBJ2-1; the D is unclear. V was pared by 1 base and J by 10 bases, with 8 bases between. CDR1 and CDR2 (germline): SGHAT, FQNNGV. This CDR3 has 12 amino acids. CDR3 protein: CASSLGSGEQFF. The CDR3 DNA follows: TGTGCCAGCAGCTTAGGTTCCGGGGAGCAGTTCTTC.

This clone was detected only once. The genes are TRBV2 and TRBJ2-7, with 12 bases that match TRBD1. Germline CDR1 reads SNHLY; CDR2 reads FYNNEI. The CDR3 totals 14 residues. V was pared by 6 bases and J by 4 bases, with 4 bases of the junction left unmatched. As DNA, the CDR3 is TGTGCCAGCAGGGGGACAGGGGGCGTATACGAGCAGTACTTC. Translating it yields CASRGTGGVYEQYF.

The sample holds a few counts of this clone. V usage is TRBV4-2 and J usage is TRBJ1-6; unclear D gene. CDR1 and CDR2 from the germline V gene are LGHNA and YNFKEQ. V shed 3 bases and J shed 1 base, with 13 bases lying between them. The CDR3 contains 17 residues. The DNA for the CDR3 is TGTGCCAGCAGCCAGAGCGGGCCGGGGTCCTATAATTCACCCCTCCACTTT. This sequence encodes CASSQSGPGSYNSPLHF.

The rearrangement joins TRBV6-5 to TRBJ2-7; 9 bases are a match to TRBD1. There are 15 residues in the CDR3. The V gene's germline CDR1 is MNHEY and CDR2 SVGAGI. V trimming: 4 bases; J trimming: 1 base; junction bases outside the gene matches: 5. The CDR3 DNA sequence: TGTGCCAGCAGTTTCCCGGGACAGGGTTCCTACGAGCAGTACTTC. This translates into CASSFPGQGSYEQYF.

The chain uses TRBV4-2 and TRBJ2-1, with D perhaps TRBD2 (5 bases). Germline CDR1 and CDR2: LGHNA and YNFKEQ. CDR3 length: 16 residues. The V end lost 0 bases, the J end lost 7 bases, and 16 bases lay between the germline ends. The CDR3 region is CASSQDLVGAGNEQFF. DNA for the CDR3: TGTGCCAGCAGCCAAGATTTGGTGGGAGCTGGGAATGAGCAGTTCTTC.

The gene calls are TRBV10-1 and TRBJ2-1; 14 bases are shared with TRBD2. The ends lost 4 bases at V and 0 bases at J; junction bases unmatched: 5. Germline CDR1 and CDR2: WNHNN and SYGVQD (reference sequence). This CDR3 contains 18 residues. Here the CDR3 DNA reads TGCGCCAGCAGTGGTGGACTAGCGGGGGGAAGCTCCTACAATGAGCAGTTCTTC. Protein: CASSGGLAGGSSYNEQFF.

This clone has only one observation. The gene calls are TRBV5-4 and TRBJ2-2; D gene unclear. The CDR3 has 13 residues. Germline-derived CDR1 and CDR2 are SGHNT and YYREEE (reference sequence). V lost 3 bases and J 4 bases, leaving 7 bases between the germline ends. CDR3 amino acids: CASSSVFTGELFF. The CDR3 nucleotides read TGTGCCAGCAGCTCCGTATTCACCGGGGAGCTGTTTTTT.

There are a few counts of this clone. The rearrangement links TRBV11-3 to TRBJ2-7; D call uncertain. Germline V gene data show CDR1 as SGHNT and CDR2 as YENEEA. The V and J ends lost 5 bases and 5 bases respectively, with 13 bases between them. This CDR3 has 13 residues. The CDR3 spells CASSLSYRDEQYF. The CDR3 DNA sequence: TGTGCCAGCAGCCTTTCCTATCGTGACGAGCAGTACTTC.